The text below deals with one T cell receptor beta chain. Its antigen remains unknown. Profiling relied on immunoSEQ multiplex PCR, and the TCRdb table lists in-frame clones only, not all of them. The sample holds approximately 56,000 clones, roughly 75% seen once. The source of the sample is a study of a mutant IDH1 vaccine in newly diagnosed glioma. CDR1 LNHNV and CDR2 YYDKDF come from the germline V gene (reference sequence). Trimming pared 3 bases from V and 4 bases from J, leaving 16 bases between. The CDR3 consists of 15 residues. Time point meaning: week 47, end of study. Every vaccine dose comprised 300 ug of mutant IDH1 20-mer peptide plus topical imiquimod.

Specimen: PBMCs, collected from a glioma patient whose treatment included an IDH1 peptide vaccine. This sequence originates from a man aged 50 to 59 with glioma. The gene calls are TRBV15 and TRBJ2-7; D assignment may be TRBD1 or TRBD2 (5 bases each). The CDR3 DNA reads as TGTGCCACCAGCAGGGCTCTGGCTGGGACGTACGAGCAGTACTTC. Translating gives CATSRALAGTYEQYF.